Each of the 25 T cell receptor beta chains below was sequenced from the same sample in a study of spatial heterogeneity in lung cancer. TCRdb redid the calling of the 5' RACE reads with MiXCR, one entry per CDR3 protein. The data show 85,000 to 100,000 distinct CDR3 sequences, with less than 15% seen just once and over 40% held by the top ten. Noted time point: sample taken at primary tumor resection. The study sequenced unsorted whole RNA from tumor, nontumor lung or frozen PBMC. The sequencing here drew on PBMCs, taken at surgery. These receptors were collected from a male donor with early-stage non-small cell lung cancer.

There are a few counts of this clonotype. The chain employs TRBV7-9 and TRBJ2-5, with D hard to call. The CDR3 consists of 13 residues. V lost 7 bases, J lost 4 bases, and 13 bases lay in between. The germline CDR1 and CDR2 sequences are SEHNR and FQNEAQ (reference sequence). CDR3 protein: CASTTPGRETQYF. CDR3 sequence (DNA): TGTGCCAGCACCACGCCGGGCCGAGAGACCCAGTACTTC.

This clonotype has at least ten counts. The rearrangement links TRBV11-2 to TRBJ1-5; D not resolved. In germline, CDR1 is SGHAT, CDR2 FQNNGV. V lost 0 bases and J lost 7, with 16 bases in between. This CDR3 comprises 16 residues. The CDR3 bases are TGTGCCAGCAGCTTAGATCGGGGAAAAGGAATACAGCCCCAGCATTTT. This translates into CASSLDRGKGIQPQHF.

The sample holds a few counts of this clonotype. The V gene is TRBV10-3, the J gene TRBJ1-5, with 8 bases aligning to TRBD1. J gave up 4 bases and V 0 bases, and 5 bases lay outside the gene matches. Germline CDR1 and CDR2: ENHRY and SYGVKD. This CDR3 contains 16 residues. CDR3 nucleotides: TGTGCCATCAGTGAGTCCCGGACAGGGCCAAATCAGCCCCAGCATTTT. Translating it yields CAISESRTGPNQPQHF.

This clonotype was detected only a few times. The chain combines TRBV5-1 with TRBJ1-1, with TRBD1 matching over 7 bases. Trimming cost V 3 bases and J 3 bases; bases outside gene matches: 5. Germline CDR1 SGHRS, CDR2 YFSETQ. The CDR3 loop spans 14 amino acids. CDR3 sequence (DNA): TGCGCCAGCAGCTCCCAAGGACAGGACACTGAAGCTTTCTTT. Translating it yields CASSSQGQDTEAFF. Filled out from reference TRBV5-1 and TRBJ1-1, the complete variable domain reads KAGVTQTPRYLIKTRGQQVTLSCSPISGHRSVSWYQQTPGQGLQFLFEYFSETQRNKGNFPGRFSGRQFSNSRSEMNVSTLELGDSALYLCASSSQGQDTEAFFGQGTRLTVV.

This clonotype was recorded a few times. This chain links TRBV5-1 with TRBJ2-5; the D gene is possibly TRBD2 (6 bases). Trimming removed 1 base at V and 5 bases at J, with 21 bases between. CDR1 and CDR2 (germline): SGHRS, YFSETQ. This CDR3 has 17 residues. This chain's CDR3 is CASSLPRDLTSGETQYF. Written as DNA, the CDR3 is TGCGCCAGCAGCTTGCCAAGGGACCTCACGAGCGGGGAGACCCAGTACTTC. The variable domain in full, completed from reference TRBV5-1 and TRBJ2-5, reads KAGVTQTPRYLIKTRGQQVTLSCSPISGHRSVSWYQQTPGQGLQFLFEYFSETQRNKGNFPGRFSGRQFSNSRSEMNVSTLELGDSALYLCASSLPRDLTSGETQYFGPGTRLLVL.

This clonotype has more than one count but fewer than ten. The rearrangement uses TRBV20-1 and TRBJ1-1, with TRBD1 matching over 7 bases. The V segment lost 5 bases and the J segment 5 bases; nucleotides outside the gene matches: 8. The CDR3 is 13 residues long. Germline V gives CDR1 DFQATT, CDR2 SNEGSKA (reference sequence). DNA of the CDR3: TGCAGTGCTCCCCGACAGGGTCATACTGAAGCTTTCTTT. Translated, it gives CSAPRQGHTEAFF.

This clonotype has only a few counts. This sequence joins TRBV2 and TRBJ2-7; D perhaps matches TRBD2 (6 bases). Germline CDR1 and CDR2: SNHLY and FYNNEI. The CDR3 has 14 amino acids. Trimming cost V 2 bases and J 2 bases, with 10 bases left between them. CDR3 nucleotides: TGTGCCAGCAGTGAATTTGCGGGAACCTACGAGCAGTACTTC. It encodes CASSEFAGTYEQYF. Full variable domain (remainder filled in from reference TRBV2 and TRBJ2-7): EPEVTQTPSHQVTQMGQEVILRCVPISNHLYFYWYRQILGQKVEFLVSFYNNEISEKSEIFDDQFSVERPDGSNFTLKIRSTKLEDSAMYFCASSEFAGTYEQYFGPGTRLTVT.

The chain recombines TRBV12-3 or TRBV12-4 with TRBJ1-6; the D gene is possibly TRBD1 (5 bases). There are 12 residues in the CDR3. V was shortened by 6 bases and J by 10 bases, with 10 bases between the two germline ends. CDR3 sequence: CASRGDLSPLHF. The CDR3 DNA reads TGTGCCAGCAGAGGGGACCTCTCACCCCTCCACTTT.

This clonotype was counted a few times. CDR3 sequence: CASSRGGTSIETEAFF. Here the CDR3 DNA reads TGCGCCAGCTCTCGTGGGGGTACCAGTATCGAGACTGAAGCTTTCTTT. J is TRBJ1-1 and V is TRBV5-1, with TRBD1 as a possible D gene (5 bases). The CDR3 extends over 16 amino acids. Germline V lookup: CDR1 SGHRS, CDR2 YFSETQ. V shed 7 bases and J shed 5 bases, with 24 bases lying between them.

V usage is TRBV27 and J usage is TRBJ1-1; 7 nucleotides match TRBD1. From germline, CDR1 is MNHEY and CDR2 SMNVEV (reference sequence). The CDR3 loop spans 16 amino acids. V shed 3 bases, J shed 5 bases, and the junction held 12 bases outside the gene matches. CDR3 nucleotide sequence: TGTGCCAGCAGTTTGTCAACAGGGGTGCGAGGGACTGAAGCTTTCTTT. Amino acids: CASSLSTGVRGTEAFF.

This clonotype was detected a few times. This chain connects TRBV11-2 to TRBJ2-3; 10 bases fit TRBD2. The CDR3 spans 16 residues. Germline V lookup: CDR1 SGHAT, CDR2 FQNNGV. V shed 5 bases and J 4 bases; nucleotides not matched to a gene: 9. CDR3 protein: CASSPILTSGSDTQYF. DNA for the CDR3: TGTGCCAGCAGCCCAATACTGACTAGCGGGTCAGATACGCAGTATTTT. Filled out from reference TRBV11-2 and TRBJ2-3, the complete variable domain reads EAGVAQSPRYKIIEKRQSVAFWCNPISGHATLYWYQQILGQGPKLLIQFQNNGVVDDSQLPKDRFSAERLKGVDSTLKIQPAKLEDSAVYLCASSPILTSGSDTQYFGPGTRLTVL.

This chain joins TRBV12-3 or TRBV12-4 and TRBJ1-1, with no clear D. The V gene lost 6 bases and the J gene lost 0 bases, with 8 bases spanning the gap. The length of the CDR3 is 13 residues. The CDR3 loop is CASSPGVNTEAFF. The CDR3 region has the DNA TGTGCCAGCAGCCCCGGGGTGAACACTGAAGCTTTCTTT.

The sample holds many counts of this clonotype. V is TRBV7-2 and J is TRBJ2-1, with a weak D call TRBD1 (5 bases). Germline CDR1 SGHTA, CDR2 FQGNSA. V gave up 1 base and J gave up 2 bases, with 12 bases separating them. This CDR3 is 16 amino acids long. The CDR3 sequence: CASSLVPGKPYNEQFF. The CDR3 DNA follows: TGTGCCAGCAGCTTAGTTCCAGGGAAACCCTACAATGAGCAGTTCTTC.

This clonotype was counted between two and nine times. V is TRBV20-1 and J is TRBJ2-4; possibly TRBD1 or TRBD2 for D (5 bases each). V was shortened by 3 bases and J by 1 base, with 16 bases between the two germline ends. The CDR3 runs to 16 residues. Looked up from germline, CDR1 is DFQATT and CDR2 is SNEGSKA (reference sequence). The CDR3, as DNA: TGCAGTGCTAGCAGGGCAGCTCAGCGGGCCAAAAACATTCAGTACTTC. Its translation: CSASRAAQRAKNIQYF.

On this clonotype itself: Sequence at one end of the junction differs from germline and may be a read error. This chain joins TRBV2 and TRBJ2-1, with a weak D call TRBD1 (6 bases). The CDR3 is made up of 15 amino acids. The germline V gene has CDR1 SNHLY and CDR2 FYNNEI. The CDR3 protein is CASSLRDTPYSEQFF. Here the CDR3 DNA reads TGTGCCAGCAGTCTCCGGGACACTCCCTACAGTGAGCAGTTCTTC.

The genes are TRBV3-1 and TRBJ1-5, with D perhaps TRBD1 (5 bases). V lost 8 bases and J lost 2, with 22 bases in between. The CDR3 has 17 amino acids. Germline CDR1 LGHDT, CDR2 YNNKEL (reference sequence). CDR3: CASAQTLGGEGNQPQHF. The CDR3 region has the DNA TGTGCCAGCGCACAAACCCTCGGGGGAGAAGGCAATCAGCCCCAGCATTTT.

J is TRBJ2-3 and V is TRBV20-1; D not certain. From germline, CDR1 is DFQATT and CDR2 SNEGSKA (reference sequence). The CDR3 contains 12 residues. CDR3 amino acids: CSHGSSTDTQYF. CDR3 nucleotides: TGCAGCCATGGGTCTAGCACAGATACGCAGTATTTT.

This clonotype has at least ten counts. V and J are TRBV7-9 and TRBJ2-5; the match to TRBD1 covers 8 bases. The CDR3 totals 15 residues. Germline CDR1 SEHNR, CDR2 FQNEAQ (reference sequence). V lost 6 bases, J lost 2 bases, and 8 bases stayed unmatched. In DNA, the CDR3 is TGTGCCAGCAGTCTGACAGGGGCCCTACAAGAGACCCAGTACTTC. The encoded protein is CASSLTGALQETQYF.

This chain links TRBV5-6 with TRBJ1-2, with D hard to call. Trimming removed 1 base from V and 8 bases from J, with 21 bases in between. The CDR3 is 16 amino acids. Germline CDR1 SGHDT, CDR2 YYEEEE. The chain's CDR3 is CASSLKIRVREKGYTF. In nucleotides, the CDR3 is TGTGCCAGCAGCTTGAAGATCCGGGTAAGGGAGAAGGGCTACACCTTC.

This clonotype was observed a handful of times. The rearrangement joins TRBV5-1 to TRBJ2-1; a weak D match, TRBD1 (5 bases). The CDR3 runs to 14 residues. V shed 0 bases and J shed 5 bases, with 9 bases lying between them. Per the germline V gene, CDR1 is SGHRS and CDR2 is YFSETQ. The CDR3 DNA reads as TGCGCCAGCAGCTTGGGCGACAGACACAATGAGCAGTTCTTC. It encodes CASSLGDRHNEQFF.

Concerning this clonotype itself: One end of the junction is discordant with germline, which a read error may explain. This rearrangement joins TRBV24-1 to TRBJ2-1; D gene unclear. This CDR3 spans 15 amino acids. Germline CDR1 is KGHDR and CDR2 is SFDVKD. The CDR3: CASSDPRSLDNEQFF. The CDR3 DNA sequence: TGTGCCTCCAGTGACCCCAGGTCGTTGGACAATGAGCAGTTCTTC.

This clonotype was seen repeatedly, ten times or more. This chain connects TRBV6-2 or TRBV6-3 to TRBJ2-1; no firm D call. The CDR3 runs to 12 residues. Germline V gene data show CDR1 as MNHEY and CDR2 as SVGEGT. V was cut by 4 bases and J by 4 bases, with 5 bases left in between. The CDR3 is CASSSAYNEQFF. CDR3 in DNA: TGTGCCAGCAGTTCAGCATACAATGAGCAGTTCTTC.

In this sample, this clonotype turned up a few times. This rearrangement joins TRBV7-9 to TRBJ2-7; D ambiguous. The V end was cut by 7 bases, the J end by 1 base, with 14 bases between. Germline V gives CDR1 SEHNR, CDR2 FQNEAQ (reference sequence). This CDR3 spans 14 amino acids. The CDR3 coding sequence is TGTGCCAGCACCTTTACGGCCGGATCCTACGAGCAGTACTTC. This encodes CASTFTAGSYEQYF.

V and J are TRBV24-1 and TRBJ2-3; TRBD2 agrees at 9 bases. The germline CDR1 and CDR2 sequences are KGHDR and SFDVKD. After removal of 5 bases from V and 3 bases from J, the junction contained 11 bases not matched to a gene. The CDR3 is made up of 17 amino acids. The CDR3 is CATSGEGTSGPTDTQYF. The CDR3 coding sequence is TGTGCCACCAGTGGGGAGGGTACTAGCGGGCCAACAGATACGCAGTATTTT.

This clonotype appeared a few times. The chain carries TRBV28 and TRBJ1-5; D is possibly TRBD1 (5 bases). Per the germline V gene, CDR1 is MDHEN and CDR2 is SYDVKM. V lost 5 bases, J lost 7 bases, and 9 bases lay in between. The CDR3 contains 12 residues. The CDR3 loop reads CASSSRGQPQHF. As DNA, the CDR3 is TGTGCCAGCAGTAGTAGGGGACAGCCCCAGCATTTT.